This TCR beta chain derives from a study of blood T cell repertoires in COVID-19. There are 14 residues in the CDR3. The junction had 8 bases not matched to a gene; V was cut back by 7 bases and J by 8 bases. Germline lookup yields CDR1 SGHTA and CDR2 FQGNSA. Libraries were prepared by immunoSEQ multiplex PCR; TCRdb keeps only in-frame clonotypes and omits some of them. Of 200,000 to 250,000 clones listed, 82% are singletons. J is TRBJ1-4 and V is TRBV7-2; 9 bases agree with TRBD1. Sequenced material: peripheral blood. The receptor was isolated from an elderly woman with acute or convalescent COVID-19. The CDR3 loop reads CASNPDRGGEKLFF. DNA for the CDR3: TGTGCCAGCAACCCGGACAGGGGAGGCGAAAAACTGTTTTTT.